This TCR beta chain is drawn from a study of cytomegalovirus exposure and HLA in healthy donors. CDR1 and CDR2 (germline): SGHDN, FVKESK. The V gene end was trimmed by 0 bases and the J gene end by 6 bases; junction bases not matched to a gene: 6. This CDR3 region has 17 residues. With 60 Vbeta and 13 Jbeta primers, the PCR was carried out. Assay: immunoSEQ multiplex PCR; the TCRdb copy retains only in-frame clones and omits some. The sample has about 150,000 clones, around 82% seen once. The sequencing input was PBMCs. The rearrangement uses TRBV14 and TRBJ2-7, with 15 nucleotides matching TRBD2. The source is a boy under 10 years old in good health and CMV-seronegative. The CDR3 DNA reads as TGTGCCAGCAGCCAAGAAGGACTAGCGGGAGGGCCGAGCGAGCAGTACTTC. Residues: CASSQEGLAGGPSEQYF.